This TCR beta chain came from a study of naive and memory T cell subsets. Overall study findings and caveats: In naive cells, over 95% of TCR sequences were seen only once. A few larger clonotypes appeared in naive repertoires, especially CD8, possibly memory cells re-expressing CD45RA. Each distinct alpha or beta sequence counts as one clonotype.

An equimolar mix of two oligonucleotides served as the beta constant-region primer for TRBC1 and TRBC2. Nested alpha and beta constant-region primers with the SP2 primer drove four PCR rounds on ligated cDNA. MiXCR, applied by TCRdb to the UMI-ligation and nested PCR reads, yields one record per CDR3 protein. The sample lists 120,000 to 150,000 distinct CDR3 sequences, over 20% occurring once. Only a few counts were recorded for this clonotype. Its antigen is as yet unknown. Germline values: CDR1 KGHSH, CDR2 LQKENI. Unmatched junction bases numbered 8, after V lost 6 bases and J lost 0 bases. The CDR3 length is 16 residues.

The chain couples TRBV18 to TRBJ2-3; 8 bases map to TRBD2. This TCR was sampled from a human donor in good health. Sequencing was done on a sample of naive CD4+ T cells from blood. The CDR3 DNA sequence: TGTGCCAGCTCTCCTAAACTAGCGGCTAGCACAGATACGCAGTATTTT. Its translation: CASSPKLAASTDTQYF. Variable domain in full (rest from reference TRBV18 and TRBJ2-3): NAGVMQNPRHLVRRRGQEARLRCSPMKGHSHVYWYRQLPEEGLKFMVYLQKENIIDESGMPKERFSAEFPKEGPSILRIQQVVRGDSAAYFCASSPKLAASTDTQYFGPGTRLTVL.